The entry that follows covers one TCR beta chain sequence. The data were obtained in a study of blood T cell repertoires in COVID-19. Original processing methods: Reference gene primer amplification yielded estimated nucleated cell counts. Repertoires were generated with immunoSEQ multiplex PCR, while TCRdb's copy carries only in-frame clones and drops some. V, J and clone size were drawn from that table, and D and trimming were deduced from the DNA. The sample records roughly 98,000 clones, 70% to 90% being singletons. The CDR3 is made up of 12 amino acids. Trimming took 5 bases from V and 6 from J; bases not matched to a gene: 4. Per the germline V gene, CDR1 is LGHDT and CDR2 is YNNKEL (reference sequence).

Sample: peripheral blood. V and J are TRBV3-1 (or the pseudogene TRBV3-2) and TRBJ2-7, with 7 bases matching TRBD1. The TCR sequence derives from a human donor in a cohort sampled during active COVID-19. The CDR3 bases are TGTGCCAGCAGCTATAACAGGGGCGAGCAGTACTTC. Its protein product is CASSYNRGEQYF.